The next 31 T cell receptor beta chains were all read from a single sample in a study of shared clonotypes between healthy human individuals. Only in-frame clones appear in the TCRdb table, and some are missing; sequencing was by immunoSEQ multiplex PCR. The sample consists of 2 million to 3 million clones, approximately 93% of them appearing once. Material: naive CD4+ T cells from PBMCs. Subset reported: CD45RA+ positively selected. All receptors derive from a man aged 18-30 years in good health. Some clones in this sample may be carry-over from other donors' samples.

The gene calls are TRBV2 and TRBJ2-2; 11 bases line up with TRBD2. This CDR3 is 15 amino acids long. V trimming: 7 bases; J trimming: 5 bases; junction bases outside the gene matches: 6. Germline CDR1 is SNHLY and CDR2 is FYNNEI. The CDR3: CASTLLAGVTGELFF. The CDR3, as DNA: TGTGCCAGCACCCTACTAGCGGGAGTAACCGGGGAGCTGTTTTTT.

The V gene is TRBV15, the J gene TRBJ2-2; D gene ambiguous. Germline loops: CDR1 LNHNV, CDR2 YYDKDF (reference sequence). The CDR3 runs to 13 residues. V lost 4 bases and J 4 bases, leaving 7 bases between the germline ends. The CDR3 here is CATSTDPTGELFF. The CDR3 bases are TGTGCCACCAGCACTGACCCCACCGGGGAGCTGTTTTTT.

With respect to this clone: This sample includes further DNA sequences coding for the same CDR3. For the CDR3, the DNA is TGTGCCAGCAGCCAAGGTCCAAGCTATGGCTACACCTTC. As protein: CASSQGPSYGYTF. The V gene is TRBV14, the J gene TRBJ1-2, with unresolved D. The CDR3 is 13 residues long. V was cut by 1 base and J by 4 bases, with 7 bases left in between. Germline loops: CDR1 SGHDN, CDR2 FVKESK.

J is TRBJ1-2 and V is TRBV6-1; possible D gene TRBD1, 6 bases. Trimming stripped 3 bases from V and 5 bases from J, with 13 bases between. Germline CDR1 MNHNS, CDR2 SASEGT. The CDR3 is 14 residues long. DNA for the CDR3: TGTGCCAGCAGTGAGGCAGGGGTTTCATATGGCTACACCTTC. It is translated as CASSEAGVSYGYTF.

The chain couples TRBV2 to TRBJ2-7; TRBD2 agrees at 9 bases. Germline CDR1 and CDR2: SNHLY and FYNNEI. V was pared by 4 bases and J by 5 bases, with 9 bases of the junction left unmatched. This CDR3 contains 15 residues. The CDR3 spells CASSVGGRASNEQYF. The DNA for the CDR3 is TGTGCCAGCAGTGTCGGCGGGAGGGCCAGCAACGAGCAGTACTTC.

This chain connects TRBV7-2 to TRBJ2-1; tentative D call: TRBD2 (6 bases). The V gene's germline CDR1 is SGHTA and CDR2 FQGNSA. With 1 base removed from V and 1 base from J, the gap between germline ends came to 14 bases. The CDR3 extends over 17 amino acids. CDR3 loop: CASSLGFGTSSYNEQFF. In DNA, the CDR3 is TGTGCCAGCAGCTTAGGTTTTGGGACTTCATCCTACAATGAGCAGTTCTTC.

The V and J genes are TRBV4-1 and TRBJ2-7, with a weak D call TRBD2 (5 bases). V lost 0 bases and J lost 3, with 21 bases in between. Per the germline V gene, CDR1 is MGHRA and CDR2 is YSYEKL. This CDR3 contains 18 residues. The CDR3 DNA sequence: TGCGCCAGCAGCCAAGAGTCATTCCGGAGGTTCGTGTTCTACGAGCAGTACTTC. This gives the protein CASSQESFRRFVFYEQYF.

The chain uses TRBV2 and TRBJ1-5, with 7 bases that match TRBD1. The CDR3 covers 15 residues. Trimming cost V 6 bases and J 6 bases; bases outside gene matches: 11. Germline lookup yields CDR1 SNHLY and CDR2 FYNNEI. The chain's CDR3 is CASRERQGIGQPQHF. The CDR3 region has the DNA TGTGCCAGCAGGGAAAGACAGGGAATCGGTCAGCCCCAGCATTTT.

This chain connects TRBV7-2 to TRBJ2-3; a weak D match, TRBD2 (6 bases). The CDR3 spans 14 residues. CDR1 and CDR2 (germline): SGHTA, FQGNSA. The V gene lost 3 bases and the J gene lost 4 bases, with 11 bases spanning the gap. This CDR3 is CASSFQGGADTQYF. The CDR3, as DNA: TGTGCCAGCAGCTTTCAAGGAGGGGCAGATACGCAGTATTTT.

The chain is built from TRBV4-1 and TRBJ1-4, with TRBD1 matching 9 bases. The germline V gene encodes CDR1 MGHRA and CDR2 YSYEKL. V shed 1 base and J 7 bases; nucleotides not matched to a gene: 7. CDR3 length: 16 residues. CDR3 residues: CASSQVQQGASEKLFF. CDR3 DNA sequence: TGCGCCAGCAGCCAAGTCCAACAGGGGGCAAGTGAAAAACTGTTTTTT.

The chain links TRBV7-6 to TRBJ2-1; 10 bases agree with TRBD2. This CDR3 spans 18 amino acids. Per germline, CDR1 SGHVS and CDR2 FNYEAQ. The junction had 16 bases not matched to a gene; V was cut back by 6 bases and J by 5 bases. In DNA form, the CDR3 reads TGTGCCAGCAGGCCCAGGGGGAGGGGGACTAGCGTAAACAATGAGCAGTTCTTC. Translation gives CASRPRGRGTSVNNEQFF.

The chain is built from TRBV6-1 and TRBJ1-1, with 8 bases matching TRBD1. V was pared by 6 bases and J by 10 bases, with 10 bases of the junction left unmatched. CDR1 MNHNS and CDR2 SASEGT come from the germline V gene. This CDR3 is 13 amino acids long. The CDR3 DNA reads TGTGCCAGCAGGGACAGGGTTCTCCAGGGAGCTTTCTTT. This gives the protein CASRDRVLQGAFF.

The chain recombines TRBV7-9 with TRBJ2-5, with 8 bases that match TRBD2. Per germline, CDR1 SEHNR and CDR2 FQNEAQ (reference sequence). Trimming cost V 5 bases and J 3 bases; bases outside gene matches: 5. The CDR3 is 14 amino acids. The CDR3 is CASSPGRAEETQYF. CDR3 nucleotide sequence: TGTGCCAGCAGCCCCGGGAGGGCTGAAGAGACCCAGTACTTC.

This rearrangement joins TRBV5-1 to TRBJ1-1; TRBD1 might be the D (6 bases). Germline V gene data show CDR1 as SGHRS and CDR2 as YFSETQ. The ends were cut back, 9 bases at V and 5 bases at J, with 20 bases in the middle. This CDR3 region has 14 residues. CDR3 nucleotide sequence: TGCGCCACCCGGAGGACGACAGGCGGTACTGAAGCTTTCTTT. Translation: CATRRTTGGTEAFF. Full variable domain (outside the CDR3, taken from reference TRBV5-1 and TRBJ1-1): KAGVTQTPRYLIKTRGQQVTLSCSPISGHRSVSWYQQTPGQGLQFLFEYFSETQRNKGNFPGRFSGRQFSNSRSEMNVSTLELGDSALYLCATRRTTGGTEAFFGQGTRLTVV.

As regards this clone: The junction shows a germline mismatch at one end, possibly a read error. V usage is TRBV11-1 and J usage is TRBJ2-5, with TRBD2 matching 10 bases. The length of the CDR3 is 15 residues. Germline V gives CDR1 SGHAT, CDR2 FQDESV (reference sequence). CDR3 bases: TGTGCCAGCAGCCTAGCGGGGGCACACGGGGAGACCCAGTACTTC. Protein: CASSLAGAHGETQYF.

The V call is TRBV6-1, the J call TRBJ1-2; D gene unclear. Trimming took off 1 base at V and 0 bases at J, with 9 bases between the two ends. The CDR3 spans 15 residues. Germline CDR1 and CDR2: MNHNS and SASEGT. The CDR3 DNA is TGTGCCAGCAGTGAAGGCAGGAGAGCTAACTATGGCTACACCTTC. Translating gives CASSEGRRANYGYTF.

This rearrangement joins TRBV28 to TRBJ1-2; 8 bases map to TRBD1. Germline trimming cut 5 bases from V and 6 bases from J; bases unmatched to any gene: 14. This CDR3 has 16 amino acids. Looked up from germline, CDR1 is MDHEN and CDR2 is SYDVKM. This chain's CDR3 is CASSPGGAVRSHGYTF. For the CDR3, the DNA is TGTGCCAGCAGTCCAGGGGGCGCGGTGCGATCTCATGGCTACACCTTC.

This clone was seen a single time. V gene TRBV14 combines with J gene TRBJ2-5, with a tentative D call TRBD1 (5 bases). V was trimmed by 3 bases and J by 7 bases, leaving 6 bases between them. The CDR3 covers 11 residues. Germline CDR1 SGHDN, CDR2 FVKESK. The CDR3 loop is CASSHQGTQYF. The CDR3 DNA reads TGTGCCAGCAGCCACCAGGGGACCCAGTACTTC.

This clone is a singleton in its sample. CDR3 protein: CASSLARTSTQGELFF. Here the CDR3 DNA reads TGCGCCAGCAGCTTGGCCCGGACTAGCACCCAGGGGGAGCTGTTTTTT. The gene calls are TRBV5-1 and TRBJ2-2; TRBD2 matches 8 bases. Germline CDR1 SGHRS, CDR2 YFSETQ. There are 16 residues in the CDR3. Unmatched junction bases numbered 9, after V lost 0 bases and J lost 8 bases.

The CDR3 DNA is TGTGCCAGCAGCGTAGGTGGGGGGCGGAGGTACGAGCAGTACTTC. This gives the protein CASSVGGGRRYEQYF. The genes are TRBV9 and TRBJ2-7; either TRBD1 or TRBD2 may fit D (6 bases each). Trimming took 0 bases from V and 4 from J, leaving 14 bases between them. Germline values: CDR1 SGDLS, CDR2 YYNGEE. The CDR3 covers 15 residues.

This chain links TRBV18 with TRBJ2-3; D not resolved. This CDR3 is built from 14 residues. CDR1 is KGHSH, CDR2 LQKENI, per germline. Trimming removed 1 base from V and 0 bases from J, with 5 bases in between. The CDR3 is CASSPLRSTDTQYF. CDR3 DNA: TGTGCCAGCTCACCACTACGCAGCACAGATACGCAGTATTTT.

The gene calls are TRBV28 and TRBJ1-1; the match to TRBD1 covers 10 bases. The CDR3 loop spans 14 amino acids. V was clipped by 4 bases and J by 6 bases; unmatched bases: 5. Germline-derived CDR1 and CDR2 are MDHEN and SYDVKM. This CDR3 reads CASSSDRGPAEAFF. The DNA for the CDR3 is TGTGCCAGCAGTTCCGACAGGGGGCCTGCTGAAGCTTTCTTT.

This chain's CDR3 is CASSLGAIRGPLMNTEAFF. The CDR3, as DNA: TGTGCCAGCAGCTTAGGGGCGATCCGGGGGCCCCTGATGAACACTGAAGCTTTCTTT. The chain joins TRBV11-2 to TRBJ1-1; tentatively, D is TRBD1 (6 bases). CDR1 is SGHAT, CDR2 FQNNGV, per germline. V was trimmed by 1 base and J by 0 bases, leaving 21 bases between them. This CDR3 spans 19 amino acids. Looking up the rest from reference TRBV11-2 and TRBJ1-1 gives the full variable domain: EAGVAQSPRYKIIEKRQSVAFWCNPISGHATLYWYQQILGQGPKLLIQFQNNGVVDDSQLPKDRFSAERLKGVDSTLKIQPAKLEDSAVYLCASSLGAIRGPLMNTEAFFGQGTRLTVV.

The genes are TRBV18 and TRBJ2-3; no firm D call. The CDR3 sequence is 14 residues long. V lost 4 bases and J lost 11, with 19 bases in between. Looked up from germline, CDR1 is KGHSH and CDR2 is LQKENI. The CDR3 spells CASSLDTNSVEQYF. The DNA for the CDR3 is TGTGCCAGCTCACTCGATACAAATTCAGTGGAGCAGTATTTT.

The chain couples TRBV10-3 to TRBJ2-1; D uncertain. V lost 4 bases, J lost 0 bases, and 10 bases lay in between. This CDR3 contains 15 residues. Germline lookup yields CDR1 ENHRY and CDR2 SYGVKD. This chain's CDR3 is CAISADRSSYNEQFF. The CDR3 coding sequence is TGTGCCATCAGTGCCGACCGGAGCTCCTACAATGAGCAGTTCTTC.

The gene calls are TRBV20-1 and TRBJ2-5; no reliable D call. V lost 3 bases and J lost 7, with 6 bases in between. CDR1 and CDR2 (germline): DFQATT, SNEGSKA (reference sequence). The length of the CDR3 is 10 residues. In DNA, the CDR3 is TGCAGTGCTAGGCTGGGGACCCAGTACTTC. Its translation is CSARLGTQYF.

CDR3 DNA sequence: TGTGCCAGCAGTCCAAGACAGGGGGCAGGGAACACTGAAGCTTTCTTT. Amino acids: CASSPRQGAGNTEAFF. This chain joins TRBV28 and TRBJ1-1; 10 bases line up with TRBD1. V dropped 5 bases and J dropped 1; count of bases not matched to a gene: 7. CDR1 and CDR2 (germline): MDHEN, SYDVKM. The CDR3 contains 16 residues.

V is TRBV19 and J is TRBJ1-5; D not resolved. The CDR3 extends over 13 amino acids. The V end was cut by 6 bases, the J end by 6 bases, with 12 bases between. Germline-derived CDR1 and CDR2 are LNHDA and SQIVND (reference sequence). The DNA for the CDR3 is TGTGCCAGTAGCCCGGATGGCAGTCAGCCCCAGCATTTT. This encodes CASSPDGSQPQHF.

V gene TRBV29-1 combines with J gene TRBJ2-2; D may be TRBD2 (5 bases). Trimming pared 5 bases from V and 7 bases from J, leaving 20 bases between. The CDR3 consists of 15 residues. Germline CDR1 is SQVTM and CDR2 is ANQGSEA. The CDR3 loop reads CSVSGSDGFRGELFF. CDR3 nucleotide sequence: TGCAGCGTTTCGGGATCAGATGGTTTTCGCGGGGAGCTGTTTTTT.

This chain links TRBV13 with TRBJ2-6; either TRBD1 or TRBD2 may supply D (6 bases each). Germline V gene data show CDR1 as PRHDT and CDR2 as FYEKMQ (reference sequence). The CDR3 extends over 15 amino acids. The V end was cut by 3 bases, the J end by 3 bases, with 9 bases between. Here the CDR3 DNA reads TGTGCCAGCAGCTTGGGGGGCGTTGGGGCCAACGTCCTGACTTTC. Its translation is CASSLGGVGANVLTF. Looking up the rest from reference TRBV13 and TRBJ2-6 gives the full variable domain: AAGVIQSPRHLIKEKRETATLKCYPIPRHDTVYWYQQGPGQDPQFLISFYEKMQSDKGSIPDRFSAQQFSDYHSELNMSSLELGDSALYFCASSLGGVGANVLTFGAGSRLTVL.

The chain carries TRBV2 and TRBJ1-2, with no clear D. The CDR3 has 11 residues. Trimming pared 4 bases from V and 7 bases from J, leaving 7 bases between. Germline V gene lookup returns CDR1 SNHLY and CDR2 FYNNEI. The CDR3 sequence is CASSAAGGYTF. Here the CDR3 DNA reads TGTGCCAGCAGTGCCGCGGGTGGCTACACCTTC. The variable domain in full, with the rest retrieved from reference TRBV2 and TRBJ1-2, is EPEVTQTPSHQVTQMGQEVILRCVPISNHLYFYWYRQILGQKVEFLVSFYNNEISEKSEIFDDQFSVERPDGSNFTLKIRSTKLEDSAMYFCASSAAGGYTFGSGTRLTVV.